This TCR beta chain was sequenced during a study of shared clonotypes between healthy human individuals. The genomic DNA of each subset was split evenly across several immunoSEQ plates. Sequencing used immunoSEQ multiplex PCR; TCRdb keeps in-frame clones, though not all of them. The profile shows about 600,000 clones, about 97% of them singletons. Germline V lookup: CDR1 SGHRS, CDR2 YFSETQ. V shed 2 bases and J shed 3 bases, with 9 bases lying between them. The CDR3 runs to 14 residues. Material for sequencing was naive CD4+ T cells sorted from blood. Subset: CD45RA+ positively selected. The source of this sequence is a woman aged 25-40 years in good health. This chain links TRBV5-1 with TRBJ2-1, with a tentative D call TRBD2 (5 bases). In DNA form, the CDR3 reads TGCGCCAGCAGCTTTTCCCGGGACTACAATGAGCAGTTCTTC. Translated, it gives CASSFSRDYNEQFF. Full variable domain (outside the CDR3, taken from reference TRBV5-1 and TRBJ2-1): KAGVTQTPRYLIKTRGQQVTLSCSPISGHRSVSWYQQTPGQGLQFLFEYFSETQRNKGNFPGRFSGRQFSNSRSEMNVSTLELGDSALYLCASSFSRDYNEQFFGPGTRLTVL.